This T cell receptor (beta chain) was recorded in a study of CD8+CD57+ T cells in acquired aplastic anemia. The CDR3 has 15 residues. Germline values: CDR1 WNHNN, CDR2 SYGVQD (reference sequence). Researchers used genomic DNA as the template to profile TCR beta VDJ and CDR3. TCRdb reprocessed the reads via MiXCR and lists one record per CDR3 protein. The sample includes around 400,000 distinct CDR3 sequences, 55% to 70% of them seen just once. This chain uses TRBV10-1 with TRBJ1-2, with 11 positions matching TRBD1. The better agreement between TRBJ1-5 and the DNA end casts doubt on the J call. The receptor was isolated from a human donor in good health, serving as a control. The sequenced sample was sorted CD4+, CD8+, or CD8+CD57+ T cells (not recorded which) from PBMCs. In DNA, the CDR3 is TGCGCCAGCAGCCCCGGACAGGGGGCCCCCGAGCCCCAGCATTTT. Translating gives CASSPGQGAPEPQHF.